Listed below are T cell receptor beta chains from one sample, sequenced in a study of blood T cells in healthy people across ages. Each CDR3 protein gets one entry after TCRdb re-called the 5' RACE reads with MiXCR. Seen here are about 1 million distinct CDR3 sequences, around 45% observed once, and the top ten hold 15% to 20%. Material for sequencing was blood. The receptors here all came from a woman aged 55-75 years in good health. Both conserved end residues are part of each CDR3. A D gene is named only where the DNA matches it firmly. Size is stated for part of the rows, as once, few or many counts, or as a class when the clone is expanded.

V gene	clone size	J gene	D gene	CDR3 DNA	CDR3 protein
TRBV6-2/TRBV6-3	.	TRBJ2-2	TRBD1	TGTGCCAGCAGTGACAGGGGACCCGGGGAGCTGTTTTTT	CASSDRGPGELFF
TRBV11-2	.	TRBJ1-2	.	TGTGCCAGCAGCTTAGGGGAAGTCAACTATGGCTACACCTTC	CASSLGEVNYGYTF
TRBV4-2	.	TRBJ2-7	TRBD1	TGTGCCAGCAGCCATAGTCCGGGACAGGGTTCCTACGAGCAGTACTTC	CASSHSPGQGSYEQYF
TRBV6-2/TRBV6-3	.	TRBJ2-7	.	TGTGCCAGCAGTGGGGACAAGAACTACGAGCAGTACTTC	CASSGDKNYEQYF
TRBV29-1	few	TRBJ2-5	.	TGCAGCGGCTCCGCGGCGGGTTGTGTGGGGGGCATTGAAGAGACCCAGTACTTC	CSGSAAGCVGGIEETQYF
TRBV5-1	.	TRBJ2-1	.	TGCGCCAGCAGCCGGGACGGATACAATGAGCAGTTCTTC	CASSRDGYNEQFF
TRBV20-1	.	TRBJ2-7	.	TGCAGTGCTAGGAGGGGGGCAGGGGCCTACGAGCAGTACTTC	CSARRGAGAYEQYF
TRBV11-2	many	TRBJ2-5	TRBD1	TGTGCCAGCAGTCGACAGGGCTGGGAGACCCAGTACTTC	CASSRQGWETQYF
TRBV20-1	.	TRBJ2-7	.	TGCAGTGCTAGAAGGAGGGGACAAAGGGGACACACTCAGTACTTC	CSARRRGQRGHTQYF
TRBV18	once	TRBJ1-1	TRBD1	TGTGCCAGCTCACCACCCCGGACAGGGGGCTTAATGAACACTGAAGCTTTCTTT	CASSPPRTGGLMNTEAFF
TRBV20-1	.	TRBJ1-1	.	TGCAGTGCCCCCGAGGGGCGGCAGAACACTGAAGCTTTCTTT	CSAPEGRQNTEAFF
TRBV7-9	.	TRBJ2-5	.	TGTGCCAGCAGCTTAGGATCAGGAGGGTTGGAGACCCAGTACTTC	CASSLGSGGLETQYF
TRBV6-2/TRBV6-3	.	TRBJ2-3	TRBD2	TGTGCCAGCAGCGCCAGCGGGAGTCTTGCTGATACGCAGTATTTT	CASSASGSLADTQYF
TRBV6-6	.	TRBJ2-7	TRBD1	TGTGCCAGCAGTTACTCGGGGGACAGGGAGGACGAGCAGTACTTC	CASSYSGDREDEQYF
TRBV24-1	few	TRBJ2-1	.	TGTGCCACCGGAGACGGGAGTTCGAATGAGCAGTTCTTC	CATGDGSSNEQFF
TRBV2	.	TRBJ2-7	.	TGTGCCAGCAGTGGTGGATCCTCCGAGCAGTACTTC	CASSGGSSEQYF
TRBV15	.	TRBJ2-7	.	TGTGCCACCAGCAGAGATGGTGGGCTCTACGAGCAGTACTTC	CATSRDGGLYEQYF
TRBV25-1	.	TRBJ2-5	.	TGTGCCAGCACCGAAAGCCCCGGGGGTGTGCAGTACTTC	CASTESPGGVQYF
TRBV7-9	.	TRBJ2-4	.	TGTGCCAGCCGGGGCAGAGAAGAGACTCAGTACTTC	CASRGREETQYF
TRBV28	.	TRBJ2-2	TRBD2	TGTGCCAGCAGTTTGGGACTAGCGGGAGGGGCCGGGGAGCTGTTTTTT	CASSLGLAGGAGELFF
TRBV6-1	few	TRBJ1-4	.	TGTGCCAGCAGTGAGTCGAGTTTTGGTGAAAAACTGTTTTTT	CASSESSFGEKLFF
TRBV6-2/TRBV6-3	.	TRBJ1-1	TRBD1	TGTGCCAGCAGTTACTCAACAGGGGAAGGTATAGGGAACACTGAAGCTTTCTTT	CASSYSTGEGIGNTEAFF
TRBV6-5	many	TRBJ2-5	.	TGTGCCAGCCGGGAGCAAGAGACCCAGTACTTC	CASREQETQYF
TRBV20-1	.	TRBJ2-3	TRBD1	TGCAGTGCTGACGCGGGACAGGCGATCACAGATACGCAGTATTTT	CSADAGQAITDTQYF
TRBV9	few	TRBJ2-7	TRBD1	TGTGCCAGCAGCGGACAGGGGGCGGCTATTTACGAGCAGTACTTC	CASSGQGAAIYEQYF
TRBV30	.	TRBJ2-7	.	TGTGCCTGGTCCCGGGACACCAGCGACGAGCAGTACTTC	CAWSRDTSDEQYF
TRBV6-2/TRBV6-3	.	TRBJ2-7	TRBD1	TGTGCCAGCAGCGGGACAGGGGACCACGAGCAGTACTTC	CASSGTGDHEQYF